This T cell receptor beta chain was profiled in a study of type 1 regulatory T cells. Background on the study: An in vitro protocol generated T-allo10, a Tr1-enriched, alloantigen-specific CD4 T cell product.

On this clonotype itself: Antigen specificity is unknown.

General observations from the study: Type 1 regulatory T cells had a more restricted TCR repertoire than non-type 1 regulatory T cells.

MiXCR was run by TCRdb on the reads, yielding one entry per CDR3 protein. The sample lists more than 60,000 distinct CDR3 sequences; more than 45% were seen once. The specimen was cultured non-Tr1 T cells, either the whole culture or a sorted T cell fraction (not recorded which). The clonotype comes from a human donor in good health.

The CDR3, as DNA: TGCGCCAGCAGCCCAATACCGGGAACCTACGAGCAGTACTTC. As protein: CASSPIPGTYEQYF. V gene TRBV5-1 combines with J gene TRBJ2-7, with D perhaps matching TRBD2 (5 bases). This CDR3 spans 14 amino acids. Trimming shortened V by 4 bases and J by 2 bases, and 13 bases separated the two germline ends. In germline, CDR1 is SGHRS, CDR2 YFSETQ.